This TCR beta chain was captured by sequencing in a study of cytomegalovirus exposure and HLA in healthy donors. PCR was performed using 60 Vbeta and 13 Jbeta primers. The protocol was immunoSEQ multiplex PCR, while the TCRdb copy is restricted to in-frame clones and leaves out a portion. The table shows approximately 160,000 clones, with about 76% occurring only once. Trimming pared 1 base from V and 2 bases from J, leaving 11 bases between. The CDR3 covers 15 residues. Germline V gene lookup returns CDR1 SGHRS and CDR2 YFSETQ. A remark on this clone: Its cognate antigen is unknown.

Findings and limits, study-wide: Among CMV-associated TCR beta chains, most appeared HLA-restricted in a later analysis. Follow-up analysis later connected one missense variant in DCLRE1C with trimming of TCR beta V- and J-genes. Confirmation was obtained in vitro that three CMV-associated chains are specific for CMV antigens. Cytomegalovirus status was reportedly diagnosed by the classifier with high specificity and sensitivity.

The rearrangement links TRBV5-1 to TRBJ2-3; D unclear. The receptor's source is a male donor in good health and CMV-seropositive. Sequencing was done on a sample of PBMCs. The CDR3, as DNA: TGCGCCAGCAGCTTGCGCCCCGAGGACACAGATACGCAGTATTTT. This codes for CASSLRPEDTDTQYF.